These 6 T cell receptor beta chains share one sample of origin, sequenced in a study of blood T cells in healthy people across ages. Next came a second PCR, run for roughly 6 to 11 cycles, which used a sample-barcoded 5' primer along with a J-beta primer mix. MiXCR was run by TCRdb on the 5' RACE reads, yielding one entry per CDR3 protein. The data show some 700,000 distinct CDR3 sequences, with about 20% seen just once and around a fifth held by the top ten. Sequencing was performed on blood. The receptors come from a man aged 65 to 79 in good health.

The chain links TRBV7-9 to TRBJ1-5; D may be TRBD1 (5 bases). The germline V and J ends were trimmed by 4 bases and 3 bases, with 7 bases remaining between them. CDR3 length equals 13 residues. Per the germline V gene, CDR1 is SEHNR and CDR2 is FQNEAQ (reference sequence). The CDR3: CASSSGHNQPQHF. In DNA, the CDR3 is TGTGCCAGCAGCTCGGGGCACAATCAGCCCCAGCATTTT. Full variable domain (remainder filled in from reference TRBV7-9 and TRBJ1-5): DTGVSQNPRHKITKRGQNVTFRCDPISEHNRLYWYRQTLGQGPEFLTYFQNEAQLEKSRLLSDRFSAERPKGSFSTLEIQRTEQGDSAMYLCASSSGHNQPQHFGDGTRLSIL.

The chain uses TRBV10-3 and TRBJ2-5; possible D gene TRBD2, 6 bases. TRBJ2-7 matches the DNA end more closely, so the J call is doubtful. CDR3 length equals 14 residues. Germline values: CDR1 ENHRY, CDR2 SYGVKD. The CDR3 DNA sequence: TGTGCCATCAGTGAAAGGCGGGATCCTTACGAGCAGTACGTC. Translating it yields CAISERRDPYEQYV.

This clonotype has a handful of counts. An end of the junction does not agree with germline; a read error may underlie this. This rearrangement joins TRBV11-2 to TRBJ1-2; the D is unclear. The CDR3 sequence is 13 residues long. Germline values: CDR1 SGHAT, CDR2 FQNNGV. CDR3: CASGLWQDGRYTF. The CDR3 DNA follows: TGTGCCAGCGGCTTATGGCAGGATGGGCGCTACACCTTC.

This clonotype was found a few times. The chain has TRBV6-1 and TRBJ1-2; 7 nucleotides line up with TRBD1. The germline gives CDR1 MNHNS, CDR2 SASEGT. V was pared by 5 bases and J by 6 bases, with 9 bases of the junction left unmatched. This CDR3 spans 14 amino acids. The CDR3 reads CASSLPPGGDGYTF. In DNA, the CDR3 is TGTGCCAGCAGTTTGCCCCCAGGGGGAGATGGCTACACCTTC.

In this sample, this clonotype turned up a few times. The gene calls are TRBV18 and TRBJ1-5; perhaps TRBD1 as D (5 bases). Germline V gives CDR1 KGHSH, CDR2 LQKENI. The V gene lost 5 bases and the J gene lost 8 bases, with 19 bases spanning the gap. The CDR3 totals 15 residues. CDR3 sequence reads: CASSNRRGGREPQHF. In DNA, the CDR3 is TGTGCCAGCTCAAACAGACGGGGGGGAAGGGAGCCCCAGCATTTT.

The gene calls are TRBV12-3 or TRBV12-4 and TRBJ2-3; TRBD2 is a possible D gene (5 bases). The CDR3 is made up of 13 amino acids. Between the trimmed V and J ends, which lost 4 bases and 4 bases, there was a span of 9 bases. In nucleotides, the CDR3 is TGTGCCAGCAGTTACGGGCGGGCAGATACGCAGTATTTT. Translated, it gives CASSYGRADTQYF.